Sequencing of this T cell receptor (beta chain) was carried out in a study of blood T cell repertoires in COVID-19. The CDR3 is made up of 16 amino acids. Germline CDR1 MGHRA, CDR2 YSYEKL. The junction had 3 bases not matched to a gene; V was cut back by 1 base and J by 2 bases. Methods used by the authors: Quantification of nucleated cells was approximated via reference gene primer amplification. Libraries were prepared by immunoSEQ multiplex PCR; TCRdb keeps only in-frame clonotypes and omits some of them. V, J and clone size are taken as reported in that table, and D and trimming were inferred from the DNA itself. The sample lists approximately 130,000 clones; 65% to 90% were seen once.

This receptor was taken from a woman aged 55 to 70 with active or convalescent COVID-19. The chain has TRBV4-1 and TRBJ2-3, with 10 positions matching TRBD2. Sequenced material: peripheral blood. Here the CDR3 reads CASSQVAGGPTDTQYF. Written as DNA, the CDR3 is TGCGCCAGCAGCCAAGTAGCGGGGGGCCCCACAGATACGCAGTATTTT.